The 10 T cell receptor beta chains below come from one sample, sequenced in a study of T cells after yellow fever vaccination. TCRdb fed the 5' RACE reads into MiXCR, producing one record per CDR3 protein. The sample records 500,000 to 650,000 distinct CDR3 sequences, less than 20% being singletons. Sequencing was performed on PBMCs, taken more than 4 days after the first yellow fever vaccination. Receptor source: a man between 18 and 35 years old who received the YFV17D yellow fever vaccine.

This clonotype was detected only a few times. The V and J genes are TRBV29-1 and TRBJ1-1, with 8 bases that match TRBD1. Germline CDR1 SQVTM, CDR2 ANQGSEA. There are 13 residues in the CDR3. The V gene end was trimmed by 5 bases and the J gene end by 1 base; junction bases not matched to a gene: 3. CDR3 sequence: CSVRTGPNTEAFF. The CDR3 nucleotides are TGCAGCGTTAGGACAGGGCCGAACACTGAAGCTTTCTTT. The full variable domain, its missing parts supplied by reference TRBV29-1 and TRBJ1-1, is SAVISQKPSRDICQRGTSLTIQCQVDSQVTMMFWYRQQPGQSLTLIATANQGSEATYESGFVIDKFPISRPNLTFSTLTVSNMSPEDSSIYLCSVRTGPNTEAFFGQGTRLTVV.

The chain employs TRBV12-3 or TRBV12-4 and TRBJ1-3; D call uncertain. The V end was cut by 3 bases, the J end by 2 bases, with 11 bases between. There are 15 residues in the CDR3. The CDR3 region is CASSFFRSTGNTIYF. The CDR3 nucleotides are TGTGCCAGCAGTTTTTTCAGGTCAACTGGAAACACCATATATTTT.

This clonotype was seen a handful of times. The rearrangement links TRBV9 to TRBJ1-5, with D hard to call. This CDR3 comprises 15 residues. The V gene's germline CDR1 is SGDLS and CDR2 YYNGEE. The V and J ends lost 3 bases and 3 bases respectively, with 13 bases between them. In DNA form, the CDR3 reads TGTGCCAGCAGCGGATCGGGCCTTTCCAATCAGCCCCAGCATTTT. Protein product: CASSGSGLSNQPQHF.

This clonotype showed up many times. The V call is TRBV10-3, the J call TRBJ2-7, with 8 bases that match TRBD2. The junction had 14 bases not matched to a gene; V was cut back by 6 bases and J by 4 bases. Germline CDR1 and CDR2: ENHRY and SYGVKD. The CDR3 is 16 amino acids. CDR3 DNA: TGTGCCATCAGCAGAAGCGGGGGCTCAAGGATATACGAGCAGTACTTC. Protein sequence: CAISRSGGSRIYEQYF.

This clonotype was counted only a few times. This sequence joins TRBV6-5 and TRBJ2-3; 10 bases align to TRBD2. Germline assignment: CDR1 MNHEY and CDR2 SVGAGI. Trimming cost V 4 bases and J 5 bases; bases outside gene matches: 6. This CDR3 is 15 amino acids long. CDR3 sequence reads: CASSWSGGAEDTQYF. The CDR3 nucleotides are TGTGCCAGCAGTTGGAGCGGGGGGGCCGAAGATACGCAGTATTTT.

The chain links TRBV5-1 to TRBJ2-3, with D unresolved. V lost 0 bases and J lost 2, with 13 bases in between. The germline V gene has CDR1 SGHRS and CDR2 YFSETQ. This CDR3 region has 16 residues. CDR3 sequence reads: CASSLEGLGYTDTQYF. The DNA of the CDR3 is TGCGCCAGCAGCTTGGAAGGTCTGGGATACACAGATACGCAGTATTTT.

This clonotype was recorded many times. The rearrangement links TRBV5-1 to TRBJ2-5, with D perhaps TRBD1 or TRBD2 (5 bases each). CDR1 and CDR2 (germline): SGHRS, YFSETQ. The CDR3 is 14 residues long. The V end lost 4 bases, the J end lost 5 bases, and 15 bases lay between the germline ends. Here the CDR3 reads CASSPGLAGETQYF. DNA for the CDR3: TGCGCCAGCAGCCCCGGACTCGCAGGGGAGACCCAGTACTTC.

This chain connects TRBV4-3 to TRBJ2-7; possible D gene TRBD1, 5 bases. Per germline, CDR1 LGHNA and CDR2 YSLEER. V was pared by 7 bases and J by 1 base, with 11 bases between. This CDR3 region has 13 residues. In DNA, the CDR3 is TGCGCCAGCAACCCAGGGTGGTCCTACGAGCAGTACTTC. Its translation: CASNPGWSYEQYF.

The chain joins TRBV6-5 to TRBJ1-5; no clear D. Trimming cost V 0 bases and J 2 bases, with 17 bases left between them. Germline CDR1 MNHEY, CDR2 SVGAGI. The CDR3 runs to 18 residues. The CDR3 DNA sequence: TGTGCCAGCAGTTACTCACCCAATGAGGTAAGGGGCAATCAGCCCCAGCATTTT. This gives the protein CASSYSPNEVRGNQPQHF.

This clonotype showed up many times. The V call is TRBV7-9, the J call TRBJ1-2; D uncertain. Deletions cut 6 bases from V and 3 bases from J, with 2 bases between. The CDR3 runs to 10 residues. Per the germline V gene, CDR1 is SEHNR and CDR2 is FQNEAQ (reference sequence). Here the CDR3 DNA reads TGTGCCAGCAGGGACTATGGCTACACCTTC. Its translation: CASRDYGYTF.